Presented here are 20 T cell receptor beta chains from one specimen sequenced in a study of blood T cell repertoires in COVID-19. The protocol was immunoSEQ multiplex PCR, while the TCRdb copy is restricted to in-frame clones and leaves out a portion. In the table there are 95,000 to 110,000 clones, around nine tenths of which are singletons. Sequencing used peripheral blood. These receptor sequences come from a woman aged 30 to 39 with acute or convalescent COVID-19.

This chain links TRBV28 with TRBJ1-2, with D maybe TRBD1 (6 bases). The CDR3 is 11 amino acids. Trimming left V 11 bases short and J 7 bases short, with 14 bases between. CDR1 is MDHEN, CDR2 SYDVKM, per germline. CDR3 DNA: TGTGCCGTCGGAGGGGGGGCTGGCTACACCTTC. Protein: CAVGGGAGYTF.

The rearrangement uses TRBV10-2 and TRBJ1-5; weak D call: TRBD1 (6 bases). The CDR3 loop spans 17 amino acids. Germline CDR1 and CDR2: WSHSY and SAAADI. V lost 0 bases and J 1 base, leaving 13 bases between the germline ends. CDR3: CASSESAGRGSNQPQHF. CDR3 coding DNA: TGCGCCAGCAGTGAGTCAGCGGGGAGGGGGAGCAATCAGCCCCAGCATTTT.

V usage is TRBV4-1 and J usage is TRBJ2-3, with TRBD2 identical over 7 bases. V shed 5 bases, J shed 1 base, and the junction held 9 bases outside the gene matches. The CDR3 has 16 amino acids. The germline gives CDR1 MGHRA, CDR2 YSYEKL. The CDR3 coding sequence is TGCGCCAGCAGCGTCCATACTAGCGTACGCACAGATACGCAGTATTTT. As protein: CASSVHTSVRTDTQYF.

The chain recombines TRBV28 with TRBJ1-5; a possible D gene is TRBD1 (5 bases). The ends were cut back, 10 bases at V and 2 bases at J, with 18 bases in the middle. Germline CDR1 and CDR2: MDHEN and SYDVKM. This CDR3 is 15 amino acids long. The CDR3 region is CATGTGGDGNQPQHF. The DNA of the CDR3 is TGTGCCACCGGGACTGGAGGGGACGGCAATCAGCCCCAGCATTTT.

The V gene is TRBV4-2, the J gene TRBJ1-2; D remains unclear. CDR1 and CDR2 (germline): LGHNA, YNFKEQ. This CDR3 contains 14 residues. V shed 0 bases and J shed 4 bases, with 9 bases lying between them. Here the CDR3 reads CASSQDLAVYGYTF. The CDR3 DNA follows: TGTGCCAGCAGCCAAGATCTGGCAGTCTATGGCTACACCTTC.

The rearrangement links TRBV28 to TRBJ1-2, with 8 bases that match TRBD1. The CDR3 length is 14 residues. Unmatched junction bases numbered 5, after V lost 2 bases and J lost 6 bases. The germline CDR1 and CDR2 sequences are MDHEN and SYDVKM. The CDR3 coding sequence is TGTGCCAGCAGTTTAGGACAGGGTTTGAATGGCTACACCTTC. This codes for CASSLGQGLNGYTF.

This chain joins TRBV7-9 and TRBJ1-1; a weak D match, TRBD1 (5 bases). Germline lookup yields CDR1 SEHNR and CDR2 FQNEAQ (reference sequence). There are 11 residues in the CDR3. CDR3 sequence (DNA): TGTGGCGGGGGGTTGGACACTGAAGCTTTCTTT. Protein: CGGGLDTEAFF.

The chain joins TRBV7-2 to TRBJ1-3; D is unresolved. The CDR3 is 15 amino acids. Looked up from germline, CDR1 is SGHTA and CDR2 is FQGNSA. V gave up 1 base and J gave up 0 bases, with 7 bases separating them. CDR3 DNA sequence: TGTGCCAGCAGCTTAGACTGGTCCTCTGGAAACACCATATATTTT. This gives the protein CASSLDWSSGNTIYF.

The chain joins TRBV6-5 to TRBJ1-2, with TRBD1 identical over 11 bases. Germline CDR1 reads MNHEY; CDR2 reads SVGAGI. The J segment lost 10 bases and the V segment lost 7 bases, leaving 14 bases of the junction unmatched. The CDR3 spans 15 residues. Here the CDR3 reads CASIRSPGQGGDYTF. CDR3 coding DNA: TGTGCCAGCATTAGAAGTCCGGGACAGGGGGGCGACTACACCTTC.

The sample holds one count of this clone. The chain recombines TRBV30 with TRBJ1-1; D gene unclear. CDR1 is GTSNPN and CDR2 is SVGIG in the germline V gene (reference sequence). CDR3 length: 14 amino acids. V was pared by 3 bases and J by 4 bases, with 15 bases between. The CDR3 DNA reads as TGTGCCTGGAGGGACTGGGTTCGGCCCACTGAAGCTTTCTTT. Amino acid sequence: CAWRDWVRPTEAFF.

This chain uses TRBV6-5 with TRBJ1-1, with D maybe TRBD1 (5 bases). Germline CDR1 reads MNHEY; CDR2 reads SVGAGI. The CDR3 is made up of 14 amino acids. The V and J ends lost 7 bases and 0 bases respectively, with 12 bases between them. CDR3 nucleotide sequence: TGTGCCAGCAATACCCGGGGGGTGAACACTGAAGCTTTCTTT. Its protein is CASNTRGVNTEAFF.

The V gene is TRBV7-9, the J gene TRBJ1-2; 8 nucleotides line up with TRBD1. The germline CDR1 and CDR2 sequences are SEHNR and FQNEAQ (reference sequence). CDR3 length: 14 amino acids. With 1 base clipped from V and 7 bases from J, the junction kept 5 bases outside the gene matches. Here the CDR3 DNA reads TGTGCCAGCAGCTTAGTTACAGGGGGACTTGGCTACACCTTC. It encodes CASSLVTGGLGYTF.

This chain connects TRBV11-2 to TRBJ2-7, with D perhaps TRBD1 (6 bases). The V gene lost 4 bases and the J gene lost 7 bases, with 14 bases spanning the gap. CDR3 length: 13 amino acids. Germline V lookup: CDR1 SGHAT, CDR2 FQNNGV. The CDR3 nucleotides are TGTGCCAGCAGCTCCGTACAGGGTGAAGAGCAGTACTTC. Amino acid sequence: CASSSVQGEEQYF.

The rearrangement joins TRBV7-2 to TRBJ2-7; TRBD1 is a possible D gene (6 bases). CDR3 length: 17 amino acids. V was clipped by 2 bases and J by 1 base, with 18 bases between them. Germline-derived CDR1 and CDR2 are SGHTA and FQGNSA. The CDR3 DNA sequence: TGTGCCAGCAGCTTAAAGATTGGGACACACGAATCCTACGAGCAGTACTTC. It is translated as CASSLKIGTHESYEQYF.

In its sample, this clone was seen once. The chain joins TRBV5-8 to TRBJ1-2, with D possibly TRBD1 on 6 matching bases. V gave up 4 bases and J gave up 0 bases, with 16 bases separating them. The CDR3 spans 16 residues. CDR1 is SGHTS and CDR2 is YDEGEE in the germline V gene. The CDR3 protein is CASSIPGTLPNYGYTF. The CDR3 nucleotides are TGTGCCAGCAGCATTCCCGGGACACTTCCTAACTATGGCTACACCTTC. Combining the CDR3 with reference TRBV5-8 and TRBJ1-2 gives the whole variable domain EAGVTQSPTHLIKTRGQQATLRCSPISGHTSVYWYQQALGLGLQFLLWYDEGEERNRGNFPPRFSGRQFPNYSSELNVNALELEDSALYLCASSIPGTLPNYGYTFGSGTRLTVV.

This chain links TRBV7-3 with TRBJ1-1, with 9 positions matching TRBD1. This CDR3 has 14 amino acids. Per germline, CDR1 SGHTA and CDR2 FQGTGA. V dropped 6 bases and J dropped 1; count of bases not matched to a gene: 3. CDR3 protein: CASRTGQGNTEAFF. The CDR3 DNA follows: TGTGCCAGCAGGACGGGACAGGGGAACACTGAAGCTTTCTTT.

The rearrangement links TRBV2 to TRBJ2-1; D unresolved. CDR3 length: 15 residues. In germline, CDR1 is SNHLY, CDR2 FYNNEI. V was shortened by 6 bases and J by 1 base, with 13 bases between the two germline ends. In DNA, the CDR3 is TGTGCCAGCAGCAAGGAGATGAGTTCCTACAATGAGCAGTTCTTC. Its translation: CASSKEMSSYNEQFF.

The rearrangement uses TRBV6-2 or TRBV6-3 and TRBJ2-1, with D hard to call. Germline V gene lookup returns CDR1 MNHEY and CDR2 SVGEGT. The V gene lost 5 bases and the J gene lost 4 bases, with 6 bases spanning the gap. The CDR3 contains 12 residues. The DNA of the CDR3 is TGTGCCAGCAGTGAGATTTACAATGAGCAGTTCTTC. It yields the protein CASSEIYNEQFF.

Points on this clone: Other nucleotide sequences from this sample produce the same CDR3. The V gene is TRBV6-5, the J gene TRBJ1-5; 9 bases map to TRBD1. V was clipped by 0 bases and J by 6 bases; unmatched bases: 3. CDR1 and CDR2 from the germline V gene are MNHEY and SVGAGI. The CDR3 length is 15 residues. The CDR3 is CASSYSGQGSQPQHF. The CDR3 DNA sequence: TGTGCCAGCAGTTACTCCGGACAGGGGTCTCAGCCCCAGCATTTT.

The chain carries TRBV12-3 or TRBV12-4 and TRBJ2-3; maybe TRBD2 (6 bases). This CDR3 region has 12 residues. The V end was cut by 2 bases, the J end by 6 bases, with 6 bases between. This CDR3 reads CASSLRGDTQYF. The CDR3 nucleotides read TGTGCCAGCAGTTTACGGGGGGATACGCAGTATTTT.